Following are 10 T cell receptor beta chains from one sample sequenced in a study of CD8+ T cells in alopecia areata (dated by TCRdb to the late 2010s). The meaning of the sample's time point label: less than 30 weeks on oral tofacitinib. In light of the paper, this sample's treatment or condition label describes: oral pan-JAK inhibitor, 5-10 mg twice daily. Library prep was done by the immunoSEQ multiplex PCR assay. To provide template for TCR sequencing, every sample had RNA extracted and reverse transcribed into cDNA. This immuneACCESS table, as held by TCRdb, lists in-frame sequences with V and J called but not all clones. Of the missing ones, under half trace to an unresolved V gene in checked studies; the others have no known cause. The sample profile shows 75,000 to 80,000 clones; approximately 70% of them were found once. Less than 25% of the sample lies in the top ten. The sequencing here drew on CD8+ T cells sorted from blood, taken at week 24, from a patient treated with tofacitinib. The receptors originated from a human donor with alopecia areata.

This chain joins TRBV27 and TRBJ2-1, with D maybe TRBD2 (6 bases). V shed 1 base and J shed 3 bases, with 10 bases lying between them. The CDR3 covers 15 residues. CDR1 and CDR2 (germline): MNHEY, SMNVEV (reference sequence). CDR3 in amino acids: CASSLFSGDYNEQFF. CDR3 nucleotide sequence: TGTGCCAGCAGTTTATTTAGCGGAGACTACAATGAGCAGTTCTTC.

The chain carries TRBV5-1 and TRBJ2-7, with D perhaps matching TRBD1 or TRBD2 (6 bases each). Germline V gene sequence: CDR1 SGHRS, CDR2 YFSETQ. This CDR3 is 15 amino acids long. Trimming cost V 0 bases and J 2 bases, with 12 bases left between them. The CDR3 loop is CASSLGGAPTYEQYF. The CDR3 DNA reads as TGCGCCAGCAGCTTGGGGGGGGCCCCAACCTACGAGCAGTACTTC.

V gene TRBV5-1 combines with J gene TRBJ2-3; the D is unclear. Per the germline V gene, CDR1 is SGHRS and CDR2 is YFSETQ. The V and J ends lost 3 bases and 1 base respectively, with 3 bases between them. The CDR3 length is 12 residues. The CDR3 is CASSYRTDTQYF. The CDR3 nucleotides read TGCGCCAGCAGCTACCGCACAGATACGCAGTATTTT.

The genes are TRBV29-1 and TRBJ2-1; no reliable D call. Germline CDR1 SQVTM, CDR2 ANQGSEA. The CDR3 consists of 13 residues. Between the trimmed V and J ends, which lost 7 bases and 8 bases, there was a span of 18 bases. In DNA, the CDR3 is TGCAGCGCTGGAATTTCGAACGGCTATGAGCAGTTCTTC. As protein: CSAGISNGYEQFF.

The rearrangement links TRBV28 to TRBJ2-1; TRBD2 agrees at 10 bases. The CDR3 runs 15 residues. The J segment lost 2 bases and the V segment lost 2 bases, leaving 0 bases of the junction unmatched. The germline gives CDR1 MDHEN, CDR2 SYDVKM. Written as DNA, the CDR3 is TGTGCCAGCAGTTTACTAGCGGGGGCCTACAATGAGCAGTTCTTC. Encoded protein: CASSLLAGAYNEQFF.

The CDR3 sequence: CASSLDRTSRYNEQFF. Here the CDR3 DNA reads TGTGCCAGCAGCTTAGATAGGACTAGCCGCTACAATGAGCAGTTCTTC. The genes are TRBV11-2 and TRBJ2-1, with 8 bases identical to TRBD2. The CDR3 is made up of 16 amino acids. Looked up from germline, CDR1 is SGHAT and CDR2 is FQNNGV. The trim removed 0 bases at V and 3 bases at J, leaving 4 bases unmatched.

Only a few counts were recorded for this clone. The chain couples TRBV19 to TRBJ2-1; D remains unclear. The CDR3 has 12 amino acids. Germline loops: CDR1 LNHDA, CDR2 SQIVND (reference sequence). Trimming cost V 3 bases and J 7 bases, with 7 bases left between them. The CDR3 region is CASSIQRNEQFF. The CDR3 bases are TGTGCCAGTAGTATTCAGAGAAATGAGCAGTTCTTC.

The chain combines TRBV5-1 with TRBJ2-3; D is perhaps TRBD2 (6 bases). Trimming removed 4 bases at V and 2 bases at J, with 20 bases between. CDR1 is SGHRS and CDR2 is YFSETQ in the germline V gene. This CDR3 spans 17 amino acids. CDR3 sequence reads: CASSPQDGRTLTDTQYF. The CDR3 DNA reads as TGCGCCAGCAGCCCCCAGGACGGGAGAACCCTCACAGATACGCAGTATTTT.

The chain combines TRBV29-1 with TRBJ2-5; no definite D call. This CDR3 contains 14 residues. Per the germline V gene, CDR1 is SQVTM and CDR2 is ANQGSEA. V was pared by 6 bases and J by 5 bases, with 19 bases between. CDR3 DNA sequence: TGCAGCGTGCCCAGAGCGTCAGTGCCTGAGACCCAGTACTTC. As protein: CSVPRASVPETQYF.

The chain combines TRBV25-1 with TRBJ2-7; D is possibly TRBD2 (6 bases). The germline V gene encodes CDR1 MGHDK and CDR2 SYGVNS. The CDR3 length is 13 residues. V lost 1 base, J lost 7 bases, and 11 bases lay in between. CDR3 sequence (DNA): TGTGCCAGCAGTGAATTTATGGCGGGGGAGCAGTACTTC. Protein product: CASSEFMAGEQYF.